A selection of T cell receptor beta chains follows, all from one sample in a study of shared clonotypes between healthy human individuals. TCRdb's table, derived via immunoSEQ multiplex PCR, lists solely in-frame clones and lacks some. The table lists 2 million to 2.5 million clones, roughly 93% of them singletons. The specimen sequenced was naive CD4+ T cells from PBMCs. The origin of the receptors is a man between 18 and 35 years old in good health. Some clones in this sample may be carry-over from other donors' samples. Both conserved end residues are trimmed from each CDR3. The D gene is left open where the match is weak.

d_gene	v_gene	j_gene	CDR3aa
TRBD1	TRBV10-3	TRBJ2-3	AISGGTGSTDTQY
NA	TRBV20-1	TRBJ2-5	SAPPGETQY
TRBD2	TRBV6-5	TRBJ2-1	ASSSGASGRNEQF
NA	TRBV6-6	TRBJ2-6	ATGSTSSGANVLT
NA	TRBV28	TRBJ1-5	ASSLNLGDSSDANQPQH
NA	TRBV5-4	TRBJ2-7	ASSQGLAAYEQY
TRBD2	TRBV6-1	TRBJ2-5	ASAYGGTMGETQY
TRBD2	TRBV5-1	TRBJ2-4	ASSRGVAGEWKNIQY
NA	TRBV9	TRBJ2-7	ASSPRASPGRSYEQY
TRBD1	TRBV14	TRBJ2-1	ASSQDKGQVYNEQF
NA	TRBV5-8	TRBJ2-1	ASRGPEQF
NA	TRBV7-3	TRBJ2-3	ASSLLGSSTDTQY
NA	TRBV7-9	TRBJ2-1	ASSSVLSSYNEQF
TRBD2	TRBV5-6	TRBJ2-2	ASSSMRTSGRIDTGELF
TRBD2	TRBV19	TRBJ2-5	ASRARREGPETQY
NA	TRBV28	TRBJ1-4	ASSPRSLGEKLF
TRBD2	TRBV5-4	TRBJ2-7	ASSTTSGSVYEQY
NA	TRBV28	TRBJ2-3	ASSGGRRITTDTQY
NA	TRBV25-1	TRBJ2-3	ASSDFRESSDTQY
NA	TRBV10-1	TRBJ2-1	ASSDGGMAYNEQF
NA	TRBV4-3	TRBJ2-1	ASSQDRREQF
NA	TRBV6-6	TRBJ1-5	ASLKEGQPQH
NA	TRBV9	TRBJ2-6	ASSVDRAGANVLT
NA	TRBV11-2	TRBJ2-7	ASSRTGTPQQY
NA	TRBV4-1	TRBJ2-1	ASSQRASSYNEQF
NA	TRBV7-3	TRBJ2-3	ASSSGGADTQY
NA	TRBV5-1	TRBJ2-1	ASTLTILTSSYNEQF
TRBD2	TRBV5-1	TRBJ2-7	ASSFVLAGASSYEQY
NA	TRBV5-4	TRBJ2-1	ASSLEGSYNEQF